The 26 T cell receptor beta chains listed next were all sequenced from one sample in a study of blood T cell repertoires in COVID-19. The assay was immunoSEQ multiplex PCR, and TCRdb's table has in-frame clones only and misses some. This sample yields approximately 250,000 clones, of which roughly 81% are seen a single time; approximately 0.89% belongs to the top ten. Sequenced input: peripheral blood. Receptors were obtained from a man between 35 and 55 years old with acute or convalescent COVID-19.

The chain uses TRBV28 and TRBJ2-1, with D uncertain. With 5 bases removed from V and 5 bases from J, the gap between germline ends came to 4 bases. The CDR3 loop spans 11 amino acids. Per germline, CDR1 MDHEN and CDR2 SYDVKM. CDR3 sequence: CASSLNNEQFF. As DNA, the CDR3 is TGTGCCAGCAGTCTAAACAATGAGCAGTTCTTC. The whole variable domain, remainder taken from reference TRBV28 and TRBJ2-1, is DVKVTQSSRYLVKRTGEKVFLECVQDMDHENMFWYRQDPGLGLRLIYFSYDVKMKEKGDIPEGYSVSREKKERFSLILESASTNQTSMYLCASSLNNEQFFGPGTRLTVL.

The chain is built from TRBV5-1 and TRBJ2-1, with 7 bases lining up with TRBD2. The CDR3 runs 16 residues. CDR1 is SGHRS and CDR2 is YFSETQ in the germline V gene. The junction had 15 bases not matched to a gene; V was cut back by 2 bases and J by 10 bases. The CDR3 DNA sequence: TGCGCCAGCAGCTTAGGGGACTACCTTCCTCATCGGGAGCAGTTCTTC. It is translated as CASSLGDYLPHREQFF.

J is TRBJ2-3 and V is TRBV5-4; tentative D call: TRBD1 (5 bases). Germline V gives CDR1 SGHNT, CDR2 YYREEE (reference sequence). V shed 4 bases and J shed 0 bases, with 12 bases lying between them. The CDR3 totals 15 residues. CDR3 protein: CASSLETVSTDTQYF. CDR3 DNA sequence: TGTGCCAGCAGCCTAGAGACAGTTAGCACAGATACGCAGTATTTT.

The chain uses TRBV18 and TRBJ2-3, with TRBD2 matching 9 bases. Looked up from germline, CDR1 is KGHSH and CDR2 is LQKENI. V gave up 4 bases and J gave up 4 bases; unmatched junction bases: 9. The CDR3 has 16 amino acids. CDR3 sequence: CASSQPAGGPADTQYF. The DNA of the CDR3 is TGTGCCAGCTCACAACCCGCGGGGGGGCCTGCAGATACGCAGTATTTT.

The rearrangement uses TRBV7-2 and TRBJ2-3, with unresolved D. This CDR3 is built from 13 residues. V was trimmed by 0 bases and J by 11 bases, leaving 12 bases between them. The germline V gene encodes CDR1 SGHTA and CDR2 FQGNSA. The CDR3 DNA is TGTGCCAGCAGCTTAGCGGTGGGCTCCGGGCAGTATTTT. It codes for CASSLAVGSGQYF.

The chain combines TRBV27 with TRBJ2-2, with D possibly TRBD1 on 6 matching bases. Trimming shortened V by 4 bases and J by 4 bases, and 16 bases separated the two germline ends. In germline, CDR1 is MNHEY, CDR2 SMNVEV (reference sequence). This CDR3 has 16 residues. CDR3 loop: CASSSGVQGRTGELFF. In DNA form, the CDR3 reads TGTGCCAGCAGTTCAGGGGTTCAGGGCCGCACCGGGGAGCTGTTTTTT.

This chain uses TRBV7-9 with TRBJ2-5, with D perhaps matching TRBD2 (5 bases). Trimming removed 6 bases from V and 2 bases from J, with 22 bases in between. The CDR3 is made up of 17 amino acids. Germline CDR1 reads SEHNR; CDR2 reads FQNEAQ (reference sequence). This CDR3 reads CASRSRPPGDIQETQYF. The CDR3 DNA sequence: TGTGCCAGCAGGTCTCGCCCCCCCGGGGATATACAAGAGACCCAGTACTTC.

The chain carries TRBV5-1 and TRBJ1-2; possible D gene TRBD1, 6 bases. Trimming shortened V by 0 bases and J by 2 bases, and 11 bases separated the two germline ends. This CDR3 contains 15 residues. The germline V gene has CDR1 SGHRS and CDR2 YFSETQ. Here the CDR3 reads CASSLDDRRNYGYTF. CDR3 sequence (DNA): TGCGCCAGCAGCTTGGACGACAGGCGGAACTATGGCTACACCTTC.

The chain is built from TRBV3-1 (or the pseudogene TRBV3-2) and TRBJ2-5; 8 bases line up with TRBD1. Germline CDR1 LGHDT, CDR2 YNNKEL (reference sequence). This CDR3 has 15 residues. V lost 3 bases, J lost 4 bases, and 7 bases stayed unmatched. As DNA, the CDR3 is TGTGCCAGCAGCCATACGACAGGGGACAGAGAGACCCAGTACTTC. This gives the protein CASSHTTGDRETQYF.

The chain recombines TRBV7-9 with TRBJ1-2; 7 bases are a match to TRBD1. The V gene end was trimmed by 5 bases and the J gene end by 2 bases; junction bases not matched to a gene: 14. The germline V gene has CDR1 SEHNR and CDR2 FQNEAQ (reference sequence). The CDR3 consists of 17 residues. CDR3 sequence reads: CASSPDPGQRINYGYTF. CDR3 coding DNA: TGTGCCAGCAGCCCTGATCCGGGACAGCGGATAAACTATGGCTACACCTTC.

This clone has only one observation. The chain has TRBV7-3 and TRBJ2-1, with 7 bases lining up with TRBD1. This CDR3 region has 13 residues. The junction had 6 bases not matched to a gene; V was cut back by 5 bases and J by 8 bases. Germline lookup yields CDR1 SGHTA and CDR2 FQGTGA. In nucleotides, the CDR3 is TGTGCCAGCAGCCTCGGGACAGCGGATGAGCAGTTCTTC. Translation gives CASSLGTADEQFF.

The CDR3 DNA sequence: TGCGCCAGCAGCCGAGACACCTTAGGCTACACCTTC. It codes for CASSRDTLGYTF. This chain links TRBV5-1 with TRBJ1-2; D is unresolved. Germline values: CDR1 SGHRS, CDR2 YFSETQ. The CDR3 has 12 amino acids. Trimming shortened V by 4 bases and J by 8 bases, and 12 bases separated the two germline ends. The full variable domain, with the rest looked up from reference TRBV5-1 and TRBJ1-2, is KAGVTQTPRYLIKTRGQQVTLSCSPISGHRSVSWYQQTPGQGLQFLFEYFSETQRNKGNFPGRFSGRQFSNSRSEMNVSTLELGDSALYLCASSRDTLGYTFGSGTRLTVV.

This clone was observed a few times. This chain uses TRBV7-2 with TRBJ2-7; 7 bases are shared with TRBD1. The V gene end was trimmed by 2 bases and the J gene end by 4 bases; junction bases not matched to a gene: 14. Germline loops: CDR1 SGHTA, CDR2 FQGNSA. The CDR3 has 17 amino acids. CDR3 region: CASSLSSGAGGSYEQYF. The CDR3 DNA is TGTGCCAGCAGCTTATCTAGTGGAGCAGGGGGTTCTTACGAGCAGTACTTC. Supplemented by reference TRBV7-2 and TRBJ2-7, the full variable domain reads GAGVSQSPSNKVTEKGKDVELRCDPISGHTALYWYRQSLGQGLEFLIYFQGNSAPDKSGLPSDRFSAERTGGSVSTLTIQRTQQEDSAVYLCASSLSSGAGGSYEQYFGPGTRLTVT.

The chain links TRBV10-2 to TRBJ2-1, with 7 bases matching TRBD2. The V gene end was trimmed by 7 bases and the J gene end by 5 bases; junction bases not matched to a gene: 8. The CDR3 is 14 amino acids. The V gene's germline CDR1 is WSHSY and CDR2 SAAADI. The CDR3: CASTYTGGNNEQFF. The CDR3 nucleotides are TGCGCCAGCACCTACACCGGGGGGAACAATGAGCAGTTCTTC.

This sequence joins TRBV14 and TRBJ1-2, with TRBD1 matching 8 bases. This CDR3 region has 17 residues. Germline trimming cut 4 bases from V and 4 bases from J; bases unmatched to any gene: 14. In germline, CDR1 is SGHDN, CDR2 FVKESK. In nucleotides, the CDR3 is TGTGCCAGCAGCCTGGCCCAGGGGGCCCTTACCCTCTATGGCTACACCTTC. It encodes CASSLAQGALTLYGYTF.

This clone was detected only a few times. This chain's CDR3 is CASSEGLNENTIYF. CDR3 in DNA: TGTGCCAGCAGCGAGGGACTTAATGAAAACACCATATATTTT. V and J are TRBV9 and TRBJ1-3, with a possible D match to TRBD1 (5 bases). V was pared by 3 bases and J by 6 bases, with 13 bases between. This CDR3 comprises 14 residues. The germline gives CDR1 SGDLS, CDR2 YYNGEE.

V is TRBV29-1 and J is TRBJ1-5, with 7 nucleotides matching TRBD1. The CDR3 runs to 12 residues. The ends lost 6 bases at V and 5 bases at J; junction bases unmatched: 4. Per germline, CDR1 SQVTM and CDR2 ANQGSEA. The CDR3 DNA reads as TGCAGCGTGGGGACAGCAGATCAGCCCCAGCATTTT. Protein product: CSVGTADQPQHF.

In this sample, this clone turned up a few times. The chain employs TRBV24-1 and TRBJ1-2, with a weak D call TRBD1 (5 bases). Germline lookup yields CDR1 KGHDR and CDR2 SFDVKD. The CDR3 is made up of 15 amino acids. V lost 5 bases and J lost 5, with 17 bases in between. The CDR3 loop reads CATSGGREGWYGYTF. The CDR3 bases are TGTGCCACCAGTGGAGGCAGGGAAGGTTGGTATGGCTACACCTTC.

This chain uses TRBV6-2 or TRBV6-3 with TRBJ1-1, with a tentative D call TRBD1 (5 bases). The CDR3 extends over 15 amino acids. The germline gives CDR1 MNHEY, CDR2 SVGEGT. V lost 6 bases to trimming and J lost 0 bases, with 14 bases between them. The CDR3 coding sequence is TGTGCCAGCAGCAACGGGGGGGATTTGAACACTGAAGCTTTCTTT. It codes for CASSNGGDLNTEAFF.

The chain recombines TRBV7-2 with TRBJ2-3; 10 bases are a match to TRBD1. CDR1 is SGHTA, CDR2 FQGNSA, per germline. The CDR3 is made up of 15 amino acids. V was pared by 4 bases and J by 4 bases, with 5 bases of the junction left unmatched. In DNA form, the CDR3 reads TGTGCCAGCAGCTCGACAGGGGGCGCGGCAGATACGCAGTATTTT. This encodes CASSSTGGAADTQYF.

This sequence joins TRBV6-5 and TRBJ1-1; the match to TRBD1 covers 7 bases. Germline-derived CDR1 and CDR2 are MNHEY and SVGAGI. V shed 6 bases, J shed 2 bases, and the junction held 9 bases outside the gene matches. The CDR3 totals 15 residues. The chain's CDR3 is CASSLPGQINTEAFF. Here the CDR3 DNA reads TGTGCCAGCAGCCTCCCGGGACAGATAAACACTGAAGCTTTCTTT.

The V gene is TRBV11-2, the J gene TRBJ1-5, with 8 bases matching TRBD1. Germline CDR1 is SGHAT and CDR2 is FQNNGV. The V and J ends lost 5 bases and 4 bases, in that order; junction bases with no gene match: 4. The CDR3 sequence is 14 residues long. CDR3 loop: CASSARQGNQPQHF. CDR3 coding DNA: TGTGCCAGCAGCGCCAGACAGGGGAATCAGCCCCAGCATTTT.

The V call is TRBV5-4, the J call TRBJ1-4; 8 nucleotides agree with TRBD1. J was trimmed by 7 bases and V by 4 bases; bases with no gene match: 12. The V gene's germline CDR1 is SGHNT and CDR2 YYREEE (reference sequence). CDR3 length equals 16 residues. CDR3 amino acids: CASSRNPTGEGEKLFF. CDR3 DNA: TGTGCCAGCAGCCGTAACCCGACAGGGGAGGGTGAAAAACTGTTTTTT.

This chain links TRBV5-5 with TRBJ1-1; D not certain. The CDR3 consists of 15 residues. Germline V gene sequence: CDR1 SGHKS, CDR2 YYEKEE (reference sequence). V was shortened by 3 bases and J by 1 base, with 13 bases between the two germline ends. The CDR3 here is CASSSPGMRNTEAFF. The CDR3 coding sequence is TGTGCCAGCAGCTCCCCGGGGATGAGGAACACTGAAGCTTTCTTT.

The chain links TRBV2 to TRBJ2-3; 8 bases align to TRBD2. The V gene's germline CDR1 is SNHLY and CDR2 FYNNEI. This CDR3 contains 14 residues. V was pared by 7 bases and J by 5 bases, with 8 bases of the junction left unmatched. The CDR3 here is CASTPGGVGDTQYF. In DNA form, the CDR3 reads TGTGCCAGCACCCCCGGGGGGGTAGGAGATACGCAGTATTTT.

The chain has TRBV5-4 and TRBJ2-7; D may be TRBD1 (6 bases). The ends were cut back, 4 bases at V and 12 bases at J, with 23 bases in the middle. The CDR3 extends over 14 amino acids. Germline assignment: CDR1 SGHNT and CDR2 YYREEE (reference sequence). CDR3 protein: CASSLTGTGSGLYF. The CDR3 DNA is TGTGCCAGCAGCCTTACAGGGACGGGTTCTGGCCTGTACTTC.